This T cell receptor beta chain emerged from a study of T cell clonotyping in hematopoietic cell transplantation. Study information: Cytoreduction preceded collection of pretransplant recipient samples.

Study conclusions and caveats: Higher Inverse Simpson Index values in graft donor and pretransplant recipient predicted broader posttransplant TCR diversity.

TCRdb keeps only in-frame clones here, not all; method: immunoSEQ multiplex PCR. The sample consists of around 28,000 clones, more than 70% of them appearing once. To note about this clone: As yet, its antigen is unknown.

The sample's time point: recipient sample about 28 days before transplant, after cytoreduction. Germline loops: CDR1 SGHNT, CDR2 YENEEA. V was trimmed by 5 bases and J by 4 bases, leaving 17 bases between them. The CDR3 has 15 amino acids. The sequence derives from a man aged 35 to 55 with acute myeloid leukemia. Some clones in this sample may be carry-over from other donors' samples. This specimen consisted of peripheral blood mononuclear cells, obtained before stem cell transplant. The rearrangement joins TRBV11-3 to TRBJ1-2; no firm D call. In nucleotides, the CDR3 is TGTGCCAGCAGCCAATTTGCTAGTCTGGGCTATGGCTACACCTTC. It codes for CASSQFASLGYGYTF.